This TCR beta chain was sequenced during a study of cytomegalovirus exposure and HLA in healthy donors. PCR primers comprised 60 Vbeta and 13 Jbeta primers. Sequencing used immunoSEQ multiplex PCR; TCRdb keeps in-frame clones, though not all of them. The sample consists of about 150,000 clones, 85% of them appearing once. Comments on this clone: Antigen specificity is unknown.

Germline-derived CDR1 and CDR2 are SGHNT and YENEEA. Trimming removed 4 bases at V and 1 base at J, with 8 bases between. This CDR3 region has 15 residues. Whole-study findings and limits: Most subjects had HLA-A and HLA-B alleles reportedly predicted accurately by TCR beta sequences. The study labeled about 160 TCR beta chains cytomegalovirus-associated. Immune exposure information available was restricted to CMV serostatus.

This clonotype originated in a boy between 2 and 10 years old in good health and CMV-seronegative. The sequencing input was PBMCs. This chain connects TRBV11-3 to TRBJ2-6; D might be TRBD1 (5 bases). In nucleotides, the CDR3 is TGTGCCAGCAGCTCTCAGGGTTCTGGGGCCAACGTCCTGACTTTC. It translates to CASSSQGSGANVLTF. Together with reference TRBV11-3 and TRBJ2-6, the CDR3 gives the full variable domain: EAGVVQSPRYKIIEKKQPVAFWCNPISGHNTLYWYLQNLGQGPELLIRYENEEAVDDSQLPKDRFSAERLKGVDSTLKIQPAELGDSAVYLCASSSQGSGANVLTFGAGSRLTVL.